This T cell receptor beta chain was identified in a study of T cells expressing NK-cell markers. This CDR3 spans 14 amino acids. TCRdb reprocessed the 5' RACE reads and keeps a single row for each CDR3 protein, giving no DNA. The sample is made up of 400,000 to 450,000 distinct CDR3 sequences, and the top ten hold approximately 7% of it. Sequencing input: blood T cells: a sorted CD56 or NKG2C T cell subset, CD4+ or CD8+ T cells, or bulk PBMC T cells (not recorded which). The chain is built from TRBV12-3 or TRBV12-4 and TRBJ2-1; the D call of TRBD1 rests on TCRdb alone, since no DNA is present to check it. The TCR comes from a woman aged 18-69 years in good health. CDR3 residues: CASSLGPAGVEQFF.